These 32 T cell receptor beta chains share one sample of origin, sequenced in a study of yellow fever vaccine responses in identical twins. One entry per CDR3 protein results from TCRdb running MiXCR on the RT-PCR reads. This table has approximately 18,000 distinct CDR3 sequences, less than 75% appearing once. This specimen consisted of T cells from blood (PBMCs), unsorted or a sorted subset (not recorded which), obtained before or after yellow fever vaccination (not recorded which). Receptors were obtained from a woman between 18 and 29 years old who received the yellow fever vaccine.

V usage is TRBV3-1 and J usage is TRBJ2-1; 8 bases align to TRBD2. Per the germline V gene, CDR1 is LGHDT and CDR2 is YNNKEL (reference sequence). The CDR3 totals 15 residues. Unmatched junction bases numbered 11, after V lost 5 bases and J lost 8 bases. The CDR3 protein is CASSSPGLGLDEQFF. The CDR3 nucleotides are TGTGCCAGCAGCTCGCCGGGACTAGGTCTCGATGAGCAGTTCTTC.

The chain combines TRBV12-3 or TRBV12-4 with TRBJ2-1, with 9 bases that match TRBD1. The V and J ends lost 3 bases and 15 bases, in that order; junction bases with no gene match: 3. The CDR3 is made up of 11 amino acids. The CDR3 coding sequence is TGTGCCAGCAGTTTGGGACAGGGTTCGTTCTTC. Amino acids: CASSLGQGSFF.

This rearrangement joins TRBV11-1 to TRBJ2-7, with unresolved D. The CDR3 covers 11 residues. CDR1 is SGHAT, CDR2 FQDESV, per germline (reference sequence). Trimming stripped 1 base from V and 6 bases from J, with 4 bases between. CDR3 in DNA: TGTGCCAGCAGCTTAGGGCTCGAGCAGTACTTC. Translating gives CASSLGLEQYF.

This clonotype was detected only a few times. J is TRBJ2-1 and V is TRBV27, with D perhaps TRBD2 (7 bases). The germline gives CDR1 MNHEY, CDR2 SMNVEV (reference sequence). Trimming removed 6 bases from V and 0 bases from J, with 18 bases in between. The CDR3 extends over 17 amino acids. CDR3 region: CASSPGGGPSSYNEQFF. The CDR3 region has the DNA TGTGCCAGCAGCCCTGGGGGGGGCCCCAGCTCCTACAATGAGCAGTTCTTC.

This CDR3 reads CASSVASGQGSYNEQFF. The CDR3 coding sequence is TGTGCCAGCAGCGTCGCATCGGGACAGGGGTCCTACAATGAGCAGTTCTTC. The chain recombines TRBV9 with TRBJ2-1; 10 bases align to TRBD1. The CDR3 is 17 residues long. Germline CDR1 and CDR2: SGDLS and YYNGEE. V gave up 2 bases and J gave up 1 base; unmatched junction bases: 6.

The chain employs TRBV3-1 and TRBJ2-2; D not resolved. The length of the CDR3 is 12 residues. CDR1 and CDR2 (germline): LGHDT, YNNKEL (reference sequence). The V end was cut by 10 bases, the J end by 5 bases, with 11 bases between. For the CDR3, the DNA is TGTGCCACACCCACTCCGACCGGGGAGCTGTTTTTT. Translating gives CATPTPTGELFF.

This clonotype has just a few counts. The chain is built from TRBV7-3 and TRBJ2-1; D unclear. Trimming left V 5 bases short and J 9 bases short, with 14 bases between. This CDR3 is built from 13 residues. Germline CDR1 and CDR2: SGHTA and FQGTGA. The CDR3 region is CASSPPLGGEQFF. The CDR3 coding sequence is TGTGCCAGCAGCCCACCGTTGGGCGGTGAGCAGTTCTTC.

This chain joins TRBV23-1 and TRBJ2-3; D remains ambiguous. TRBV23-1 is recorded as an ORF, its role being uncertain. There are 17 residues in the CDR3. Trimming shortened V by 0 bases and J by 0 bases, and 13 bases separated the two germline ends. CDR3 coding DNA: TGCGCCAGCAGTCAATCATCACAGAGTCCTAGCACAGATACGCAGTATTTT. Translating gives CASSQSSQSPSTDTQYF.

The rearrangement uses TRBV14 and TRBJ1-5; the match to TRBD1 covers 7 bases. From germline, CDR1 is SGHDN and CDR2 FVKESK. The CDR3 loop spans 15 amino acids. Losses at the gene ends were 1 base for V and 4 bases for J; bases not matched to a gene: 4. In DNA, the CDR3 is TGTGCCAGCAGCCAAGGACAGGGACCAAATCAGCCCCAGCATTTT. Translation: CASSQGQGPNQPQHF.

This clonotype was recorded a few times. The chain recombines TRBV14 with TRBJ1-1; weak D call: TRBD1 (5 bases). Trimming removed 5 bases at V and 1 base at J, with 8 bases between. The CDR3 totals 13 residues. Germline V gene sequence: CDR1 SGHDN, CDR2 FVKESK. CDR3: CASSKGSNTEAFF. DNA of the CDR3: TGTGCCAGCAGCAAGGGGTCGAACACTGAAGCTTTCTTT.

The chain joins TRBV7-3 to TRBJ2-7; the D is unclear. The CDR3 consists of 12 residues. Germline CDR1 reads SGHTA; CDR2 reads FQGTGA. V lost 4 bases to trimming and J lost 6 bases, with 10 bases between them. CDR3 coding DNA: TGTGCCAGCAGCTCCTCTTTACTCGAGCAGTACTTC. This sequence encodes CASSSSLLEQYF.

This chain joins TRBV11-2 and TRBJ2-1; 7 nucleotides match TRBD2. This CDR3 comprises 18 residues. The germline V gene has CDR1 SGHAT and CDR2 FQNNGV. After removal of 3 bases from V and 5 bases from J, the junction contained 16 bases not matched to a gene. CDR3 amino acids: CASSFNDVEWGGNNEQFF. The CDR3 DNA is TGTGCCAGCAGCTTTAACGATGTCGAGTGGGGGGGTAACAATGAGCAGTTCTTC.

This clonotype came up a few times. The CDR3 DNA reads as TGTGCCAGCAGCGCCGAGACAGGGGTACCCTACAATGAGCAGTTCTTC. Residues: CASSAETGVPYNEQFF. The chain is built from TRBV11-1 and TRBJ2-1; TRBD1 aligns across 8 bases. Germline V gives CDR1 SGHAT, CDR2 FQDESV (reference sequence). CDR3 length equals 16 residues. V gave up 5 bases and J gave up 2 bases; unmatched junction bases: 8.

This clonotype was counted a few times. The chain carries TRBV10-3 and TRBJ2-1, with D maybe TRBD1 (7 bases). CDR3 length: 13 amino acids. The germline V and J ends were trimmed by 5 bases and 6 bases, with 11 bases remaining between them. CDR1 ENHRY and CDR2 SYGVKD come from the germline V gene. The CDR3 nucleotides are TGTGCCATCAGTTACCAGGGGGGCAATGAGCAGTTCTTC. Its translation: CAISYQGGNEQFF.

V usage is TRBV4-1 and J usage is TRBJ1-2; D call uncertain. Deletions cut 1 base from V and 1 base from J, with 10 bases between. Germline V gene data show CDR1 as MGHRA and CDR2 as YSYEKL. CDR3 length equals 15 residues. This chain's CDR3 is CASSQVMGVNYGYTF. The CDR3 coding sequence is TGCGCCAGCAGCCAAGTTATGGGAGTTAACTATGGCTACACCTTC.

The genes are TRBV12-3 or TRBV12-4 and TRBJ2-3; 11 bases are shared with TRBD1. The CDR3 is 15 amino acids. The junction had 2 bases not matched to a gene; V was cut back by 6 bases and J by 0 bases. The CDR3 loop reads CASRGQGASTDTQYF. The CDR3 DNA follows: TGTGCCAGCAGAGGACAGGGGGCTAGCACAGATACGCAGTATTTT.

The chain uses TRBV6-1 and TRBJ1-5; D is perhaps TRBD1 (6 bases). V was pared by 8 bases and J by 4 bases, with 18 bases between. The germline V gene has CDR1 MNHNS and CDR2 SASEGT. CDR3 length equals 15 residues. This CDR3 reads CASWTGTQHNQPQHF. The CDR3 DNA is TGTGCCAGCTGGACCGGGACACAACATAATCAGCCCCAGCATTTT.

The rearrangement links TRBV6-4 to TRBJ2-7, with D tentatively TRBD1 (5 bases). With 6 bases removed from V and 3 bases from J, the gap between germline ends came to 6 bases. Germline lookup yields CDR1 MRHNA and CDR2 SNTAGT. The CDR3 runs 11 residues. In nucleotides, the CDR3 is TGTGCCAGCAGGGACAACTACGAGCAGTACTTC. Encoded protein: CASRDNYEQYF.

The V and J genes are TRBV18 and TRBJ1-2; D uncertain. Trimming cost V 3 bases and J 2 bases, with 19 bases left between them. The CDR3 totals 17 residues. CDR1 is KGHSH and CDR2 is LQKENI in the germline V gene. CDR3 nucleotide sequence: TGTGCCAGCTCACCTGATGAAGGCAGGATCTTAAACTATGGCTACACCTTC. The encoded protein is CASSPDEGRILNYGYTF.

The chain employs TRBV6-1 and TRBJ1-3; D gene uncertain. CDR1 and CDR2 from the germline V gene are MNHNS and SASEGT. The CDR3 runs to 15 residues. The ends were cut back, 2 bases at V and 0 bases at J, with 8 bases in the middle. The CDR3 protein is CASSEWGSSGNTIYF. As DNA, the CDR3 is TGTGCCAGCAGTGAATGGGGAAGCTCTGGAAACACCATATATTTT.

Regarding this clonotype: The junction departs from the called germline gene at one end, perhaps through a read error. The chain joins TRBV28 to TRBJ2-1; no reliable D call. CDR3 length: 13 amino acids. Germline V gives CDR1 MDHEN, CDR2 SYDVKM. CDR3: CASNLQIYNEQFF. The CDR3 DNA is TGTGCCAGCAATTTACAGATCTACAATGAGCAGTTCTTC.

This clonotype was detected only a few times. DNA of the CDR3: TGTGCCAGTAGTCTACAGGAGGTTGACTACAATGAGCAGTTCTTC. Encoded protein: CASSLQEVDYNEQFF. The V call is TRBV19, the J call TRBJ2-1; possibly TRBD1 or TRBD2 for D (5 bases each). In germline, CDR1 is LNHDA, CDR2 SQIVND (reference sequence). V was clipped by 5 bases and J by 3 bases, with 14 bases between them. The CDR3 is made up of 15 amino acids. Together with reference TRBV19 and TRBJ2-1, the CDR3 gives the full variable domain: DGGITQSPKYLFRKEGQNVTLSCEQNLNHDAMYWYRQDPGQGLRLIYYSQIVNDFQKGDIAEGYSVSREKKESFPLTVTSAQKNPTAFYLCASSLQEVDYNEQFFGPGTRLTVL.

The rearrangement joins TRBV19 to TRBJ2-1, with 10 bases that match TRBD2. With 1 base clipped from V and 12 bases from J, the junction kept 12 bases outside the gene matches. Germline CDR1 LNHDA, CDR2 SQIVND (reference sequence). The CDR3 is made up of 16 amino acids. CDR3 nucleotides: TGTGCCAGTAGTATAGCTAGCGGGAGTTCTCTTGTAGGGCAGTTCTTC. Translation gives CASSIASGSSLVGQFF.

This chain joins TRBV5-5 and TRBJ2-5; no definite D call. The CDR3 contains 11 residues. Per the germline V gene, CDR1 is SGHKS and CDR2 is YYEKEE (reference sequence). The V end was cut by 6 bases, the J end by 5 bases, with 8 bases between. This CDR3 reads CASMKPETQYF. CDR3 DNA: TGTGCCAGCATGAAACCTGAGACCCAGTACTTC.

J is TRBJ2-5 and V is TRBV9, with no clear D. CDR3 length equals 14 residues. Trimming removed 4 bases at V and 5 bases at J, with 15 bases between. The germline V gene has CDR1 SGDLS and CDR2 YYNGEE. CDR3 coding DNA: TGTGCCAGCAGCCCATCATACCAGTGGGAGACCCAGTACTTC. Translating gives CASSPSYQWETQYF.

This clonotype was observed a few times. The CDR3 loop is CSVVGGPGTEAFF. As DNA, the CDR3 is TGCAGCGTTGTTGGGGGGCCGGGAACTGAAGCTTTCTTT. The rearrangement uses TRBV29-1 and TRBJ1-1, with a tentative D call TRBD1 (6 bases). The germline V and J ends were trimmed by 4 bases and 5 bases, with 14 bases remaining between them. CDR3 size: 13 residues. Germline V CDR1 and CDR2: SQVTM, ANQGSEA.

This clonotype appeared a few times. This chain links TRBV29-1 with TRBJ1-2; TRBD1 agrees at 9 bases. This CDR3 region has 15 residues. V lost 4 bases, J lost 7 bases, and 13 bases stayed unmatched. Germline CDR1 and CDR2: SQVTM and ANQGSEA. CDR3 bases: TGCAGCGTTGTACCGGGACAGGGAGGTAAAGGTGGCTACACCTTC. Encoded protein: CSVVPGQGGKGGYTF.

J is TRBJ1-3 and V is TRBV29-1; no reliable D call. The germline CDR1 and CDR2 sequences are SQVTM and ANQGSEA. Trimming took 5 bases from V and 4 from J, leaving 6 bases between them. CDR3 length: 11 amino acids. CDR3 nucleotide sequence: TGCAGCGTTACCAGGGGAAACACCATATATTTT. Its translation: CSVTRGNTIYF. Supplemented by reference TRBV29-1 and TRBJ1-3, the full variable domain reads SAVISQKPSRDICQRGTSLTIQCQVDSQVTMMFWYRQQPGQSLTLIATANQGSEATYESGFVIDKFPISRPNLTFSTLTVSNMSPEDSSIYLCSVTRGNTIYFGEGSWLTVV.

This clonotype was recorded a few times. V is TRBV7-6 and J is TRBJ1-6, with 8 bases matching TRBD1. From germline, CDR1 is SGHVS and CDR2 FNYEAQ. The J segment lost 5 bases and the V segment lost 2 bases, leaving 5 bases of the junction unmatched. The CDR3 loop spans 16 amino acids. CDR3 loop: CASSLRQGIDNSPLHF. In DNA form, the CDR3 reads TGTGCCAGCAGCTTAAGACAGGGGATCGATAATTCACCCCTCCACTTT.

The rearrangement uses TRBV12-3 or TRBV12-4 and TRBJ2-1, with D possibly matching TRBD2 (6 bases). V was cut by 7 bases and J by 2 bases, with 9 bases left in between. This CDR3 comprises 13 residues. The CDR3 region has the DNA TGTGCCAGCATGGGAGGTACCTACAATGAGCAGTTCTTC. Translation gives CASMGGTYNEQFF.

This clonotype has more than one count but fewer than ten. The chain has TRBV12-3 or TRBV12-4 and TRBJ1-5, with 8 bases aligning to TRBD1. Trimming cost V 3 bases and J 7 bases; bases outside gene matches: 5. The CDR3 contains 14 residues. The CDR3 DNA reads TGTGCCAGCAGTTTTGGACAGGGCTACCAGCCCCAGCATTTT. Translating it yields CASSFGQGYQPQHF.

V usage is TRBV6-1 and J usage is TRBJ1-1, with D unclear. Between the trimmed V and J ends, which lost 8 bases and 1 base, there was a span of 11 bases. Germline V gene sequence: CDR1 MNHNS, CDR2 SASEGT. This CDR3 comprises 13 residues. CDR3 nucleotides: TGTGCCAGCCGAGCGCCCTCGAACACTGAAGCTTTCTTT. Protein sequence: CASRAPSNTEAFF.